The 12 T cell receptor beta chains presented below share a single source sample, sequenced in a study of T cell responses to AZD1222 COVID-19 vaccine. Generated by immunoSEQ multiplex PCR, the TCRdb table keeps only in-frame clones and is missing some. Among 100,000 to 140,000 clones listed, under 95% were seen once. The material sequenced was peripheral blood, taken on day 0 of AZD1222 vaccination. The source of these receptors is an adult in good health.

The V and J genes are TRBV7-2 and TRBJ1-6; weak D call: TRBD1 (5 bases). CDR1 is SGHTA, CDR2 FQGNSA, per germline. CDR3 length equals 15 residues. Trimming pared 1 base from V and 13 bases from J, leaving 17 bases between. CDR3: CASSLGAGGGGPLHF. The CDR3 nucleotides are TGTGCCAGCAGCTTAGGGGCCGGCGGCGGGGGGCCCCTCCACTTT.

The V and J genes are TRBV6-5 and TRBJ1-6; no definite D call. CDR1 and CDR2 from the germline V gene are MNHEY and SVGAGI. This CDR3 spans 15 amino acids. V lost 0 bases to trimming and J lost 5 bases, with 8 bases between them. The CDR3 sequence is CASSYSGKHNSPLHF. The CDR3 bases are TGTGCCAGCAGTTACTCAGGAAAGCATAATTCACCCCTCCACTTT.

This chain connects TRBV7-9 to TRBJ2-1, with D possibly matching TRBD2 (7 bases). Germline CDR1 is SEHNR and CDR2 is FQNEAQ (reference sequence). This CDR3 region has 13 residues. The V and J ends lost 2 bases and 13 bases respectively, with 15 bases between them. CDR3 in DNA: TGTGCCAGCAGCTTACAGCGGGACACCCCACAGTTCTTC. It yields the protein CASSLQRDTPQFF.

In DNA form, the CDR3 reads TGTGCCAGCAGCCCCGACCGACAGGGGGCTAACTATGGCTACACCTTC. Translating it yields CASSPDRQGANYGYTF. The rearrangement joins TRBV3-1 (or the pseudogene TRBV3-2) to TRBJ1-2, with 9 bases matching TRBD1. The V gene end was trimmed by 4 bases and the J gene end by 0 bases; junction bases not matched to a gene: 6. Germline V gene data show CDR1 as LGHDT and CDR2 as YNNKEL (reference sequence). CDR3 size: 16 residues.

The V gene is TRBV9, the J gene TRBJ2-5; the D is unclear. Germline V lookup: CDR1 SGDLS, CDR2 YYNGEE. The CDR3 contains 12 residues. Trimming took 3 bases from V and 7 from J, leaving 10 bases between them. DNA for the CDR3: TGTGCCAGCAGCGCCGAAATTGGGACCCAGTACTTC. Amino acids: CASSAEIGTQYF.

V is TRBV28 and J is TRBJ1-5; D is perhaps TRBD1 (5 bases). V gave up 3 bases and J gave up 6 bases, with 15 bases separating them. The CDR3 length is 15 residues. In germline, CDR1 is MDHEN, CDR2 SYDVKM. Here the CDR3 reads CASSFSKGTGQPQHF. The CDR3 bases are TGTGCCAGCAGTTTTTCGAAGGGGACCGGTCAGCCCCAGCATTTT. Together with reference TRBV28 and TRBJ1-5, the CDR3 gives the full variable domain: DVKVTQSSRYLVKRTGEKVFLECVQDMDHENMFWYRQDPGLGLRLIYFSYDVKMKEKGDIPEGYSVSREKKERFSLILESASTNQTSMYLCASSFSKGTGQPQHFGDGTRLSIL.

J is TRBJ1-4 and V is TRBV6-1, with TRBD1 as a possible D gene (6 bases). Trimming removed 1 base at V and 5 bases at J, with 17 bases between. The CDR3 loop spans 17 amino acids. CDR1 MNHNS and CDR2 SASEGT come from the germline V gene. The CDR3 loop is CASSEGYRAALNEKLFF. The CDR3 DNA sequence: TGTGCCAGCAGTGAAGGCTACAGGGCTGCGTTGAATGAAAAACTGTTTTTT.

The rearrangement links TRBV6-1 to TRBJ2-7; 10 bases agree with TRBD2. CDR3 length: 15 residues. Trimming removed 2 bases from V and 2 bases from J; junction bases left unmatched: 3. CDR1 is MNHNS, CDR2 SASEGT, per germline. CDR3 amino acids: CASSESLAGTYEQYF. The CDR3 DNA sequence: TGTGCCAGCAGTGAATCACTAGCGGGGACCTACGAGCAGTACTTC.

The gene calls are TRBV15 and TRBJ1-5; TRBD1 is a possible D gene (6 bases). V was cut by 2 bases and J by 1 base, with 9 bases left in between. The CDR3 contains 15 residues. Germline CDR1 LNHNV, CDR2 YYDKDF (reference sequence). CDR3 coding DNA: TGTGCCACCAGCAGATCCGGACAGAGCAATCAGCCCCAGCATTTT. Amino acid sequence: CATSRSGQSNQPQHF.

This clone showed up just once. The chain has TRBV27 and TRBJ1-3; tentatively, D is TRBD1 (6 bases). The CDR3 loop spans 15 amino acids. CDR1 and CDR2 from the germline V gene are MNHEY and SMNVEV (reference sequence). V was cut by 3 bases and J by 0 bases, with 9 bases left in between. The CDR3 here is CASSLGASSGNTIYF. The CDR3 nucleotides read TGTGCCAGCAGTTTGGGGGCCTCCTCTGGAAACACCATATATTTT.

The genes are TRBV5-1 and TRBJ2-5, with 10 bases matching TRBD1. In germline, CDR1 is SGHRS, CDR2 YFSETQ. CDR3 length: 15 amino acids. Unmatched junction bases numbered 10, after V lost 9 bases and J lost 2 bases. Here the CDR3 DNA reads TGCGCCACCCGGACAGGGGGAATTATTCAAGAGACCCAGTACTTC. It translates to CATRTGGIIQETQYF.

The chain has TRBV4-2 and TRBJ2-7; TRBD1 or TRBD2 may be the D gene (5 bases each). Germline V CDR1 and CDR2: LGHNA, YNFKEQ. Trimming removed 4 bases from V and 2 bases from J, with 12 bases in between. The CDR3 length is 14 residues. The DNA of the CDR3 is TGTGCCAGCAGCCCTAGGGACGGGACCTACGAGCAGTACTTC. Translated, it gives CASSPRDGTYEQYF.